The rows below give T cell receptor beta chains drawn from one sample of a study of blood T cell repertoires in COVID-19. Only in-frame clones appear in the TCRdb table, and some are missing; sequencing was by immunoSEQ multiplex PCR. Of approximately 440,000 clones detected, roughly 87% appear once; the ten largest clones hold roughly 0.66%. The sequencing input was PBMCs or T cells enriched from blood (not recorded which). The receptor source for this set is a man between 18 and 29 years old who had recovered from COVID-19. CDR3s include the opening cysteine and the closing phenylalanine or tryptophan. Rows give clone size only sometimes, using once, few, many, or a class for an expanded clone.

clone_size | j_call | v_call | cdr3_aa
- | TRBJ1-5 | TRBV5-8 | CASRGQGHISNQPQHF
- | TRBJ2-2 | TRBV18 | CASSPPKDSPLELFF
- | TRBJ1-4 | TRBV11-3 | CASSLRRANEKLFF
- | TRBJ2-1 | TRBV5-4 | CASRRKGRNEQFF
- | TRBJ2-7 | TRBV5-1 | CASSSGLGSYEQYF
- | TRBJ2-1 | TRBV9 | CASSVEFGSSYEQFF
- | TRBJ2-1 | TRBV2 | CASSQGRQGEQFF
- | TRBJ2-3 | TRBV9 | CASSATSGATDTQYF
- | TRBJ1-3 | TRBV5-1 | CASSPAGGGNTIYF
- | TRBJ2-7 | TRBV28 | CASSSNHYEQYF
- | TRBJ2-1 | TRBV6-1 | CASSEALRESGGINEQFF
- | TRBJ1-1 | TRBV28 | CASNLPWGAEAFF
- | TRBJ2-7 | TRBV29-1 | CSVEGGAGYEQYF
- | TRBJ1-1 | TRBV2 | CASSSRVYGTEAFF
- | TRBJ1-1 | TRBV2 | CASRALSGQLNTEAFF
- | TRBJ1-2 | TRBV6-5 | CASSTGTGVYGYTF
- | TRBJ2-5 | TRBV7-2 | CASSLAVAEGSKTQYF
- | TRBJ1-2 | TRBV28 | CASQGHEGDYGYTF
- | TRBJ2-5 | TRBV3-1/TRBV3-2 | CASSHPLARQETQYF
- | TRBJ1-2 | TRBV11-3 | CASSSEVSRPYGYTF
- | TRBJ1-1 | TRBV6-5 | CASSYSGGGSEAFF
- | TRBJ1-1 | TRBV10-2 | CASRKRNTEAFF
- | TRBJ2-5 | TRBV6-5 | CASSPQGARETQYF
- | TRBJ2-2 | TRBV7-6 | CASSPRGGTGELFF
once | TRBJ1-4 | TRBV7-9 | CASSLSGGLNEKLFF
- | TRBJ1-4 | TRBV6-5 | CASSYREGISNEKLFF
- | TRBJ1-1 | TRBV30 | CAWKSHSNTEAFF
- | TRBJ2-7 | TRBV5-1 | CASSLSGASYEQYF
once | TRBJ1-1 | TRBV5-4 | CASSLEIGRVGTEAFF
- | TRBJ2-1 | TRBV6-1 | CASSEAISGPYNEQFF
- | TRBJ1-1 | TRBV4-1 | CASSQPMNTEAFF
once | TRBJ1-2 | TRBV9 | CASSALTTGGAGYTF
- | TRBJ1-4 | TRBV5-8 | CASSLGQFGPNEKLFF
few | TRBJ2-2 | TRBV5-1 | CASSWKTGTSGNLPDSTGELFF
few | TRBJ1-3 | TRBV27 | CATQRGPGSGNTIYF
- | TRBJ2-5 | TRBV2 | CASSADRDQETQYF
- | TRBJ2-7 | TRBV12-3/TRBV12-4 | CASSPDRREQYF
- | TRBJ2-3 | TRBV11-3 | CASSLSGSGSPSRNTQYF
- | TRBJ1-2 | TRBV30 | CAWNAGQYYGYTF
- | TRBJ1-2 | TRBV27 | CASSSGYGYTF
- | TRBJ2-1 | TRBV7-3 | CASSPRDSAETSGNEQFF
- | TRBJ1-1 | TRBV3-1/TRBV3-2 | CASSTQGGGTEAFF
- | TRBJ2-7 | TRBV3-1/TRBV3-2 | CASSSRQGPREQYF
- | TRBJ1-5 | TRBV12-2 | CASRLVILGWTNNQPQHF
- | TRBJ2-2 | TRBV3-1/TRBV3-2 | CASSQRGTGELFF
few | TRBJ1-1 | TRBV27 | CASSLSVRTGMNTEAFF
- | TRBJ2-1 | TRBV12-3/TRBV12-4 | CASSLLTESEQFF
- | TRBJ1-1 | TRBV5-5 | CASSPRATALNTEAFF
- | TRBJ2-6 | TRBV10-3 | CAITEGLAGAGSGANVLTF
- | TRBJ1-2 | TRBV6-5 | CASSSGGLSYGYTF
- | TRBJ1-1 | TRBV5-4 | CASSPRQGQNTEAFF
- | TRBJ1-1 | TRBV10-3 | CAISGQGMNTEAFF
- | TRBJ2-2 | TRBV9 | CASSRGQTTGELFF